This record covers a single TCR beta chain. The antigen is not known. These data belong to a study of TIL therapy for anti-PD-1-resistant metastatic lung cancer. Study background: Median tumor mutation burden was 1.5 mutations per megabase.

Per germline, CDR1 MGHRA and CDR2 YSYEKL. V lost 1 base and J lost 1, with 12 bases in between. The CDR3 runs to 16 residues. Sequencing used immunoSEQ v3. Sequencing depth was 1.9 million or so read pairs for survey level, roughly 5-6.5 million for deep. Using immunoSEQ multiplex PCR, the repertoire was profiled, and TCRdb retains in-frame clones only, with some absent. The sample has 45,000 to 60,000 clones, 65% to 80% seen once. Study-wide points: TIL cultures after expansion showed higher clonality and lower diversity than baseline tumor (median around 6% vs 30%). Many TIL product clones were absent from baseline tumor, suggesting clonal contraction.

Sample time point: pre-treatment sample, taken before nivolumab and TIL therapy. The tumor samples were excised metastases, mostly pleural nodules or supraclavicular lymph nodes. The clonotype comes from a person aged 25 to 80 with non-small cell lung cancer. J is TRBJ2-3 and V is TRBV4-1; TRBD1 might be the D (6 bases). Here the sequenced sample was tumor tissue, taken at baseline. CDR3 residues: CASSQAQGLGTDTQYF. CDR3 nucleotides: TGCGCCAGCAGCCAAGCACAGGGTCTCGGCACAGATACGCAGTATTTT.